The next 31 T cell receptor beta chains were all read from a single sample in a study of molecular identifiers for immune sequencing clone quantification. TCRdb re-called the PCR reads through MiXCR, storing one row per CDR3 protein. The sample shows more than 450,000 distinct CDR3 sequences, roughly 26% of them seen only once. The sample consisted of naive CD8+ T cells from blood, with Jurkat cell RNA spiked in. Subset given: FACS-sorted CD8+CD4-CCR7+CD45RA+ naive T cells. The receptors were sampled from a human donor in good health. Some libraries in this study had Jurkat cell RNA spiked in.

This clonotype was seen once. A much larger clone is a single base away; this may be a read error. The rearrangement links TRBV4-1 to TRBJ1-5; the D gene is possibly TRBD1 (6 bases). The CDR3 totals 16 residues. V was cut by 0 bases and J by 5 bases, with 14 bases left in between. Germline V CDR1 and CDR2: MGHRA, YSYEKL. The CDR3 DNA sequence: TGCGCCAGCAGCCAAGATACGGGAACAGGGTATCAGCCCCAGCATTTT. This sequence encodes CASSQDTGTGYQPQHF.

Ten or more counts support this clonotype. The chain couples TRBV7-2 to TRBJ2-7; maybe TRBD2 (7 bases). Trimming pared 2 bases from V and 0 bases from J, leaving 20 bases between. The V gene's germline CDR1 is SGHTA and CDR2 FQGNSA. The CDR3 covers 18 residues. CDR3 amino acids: CASSLSGLVGGASYEQYF. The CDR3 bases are TGTGCCAGCAGCTTATCAGGACTAGTTGGGGGGGCCTCCTACGAGCAGTACTTC.

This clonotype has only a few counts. CDR3 loop: CASSLGINSPLHF. CDR3 nucleotides: TGTGCCAGCAGTTTAGGGATTAATTCACCCCTCCACTTT. This sequence joins TRBV27 and TRBJ1-6; no clear D gene. The V end lost 2 bases, the J end lost 6 bases, and 5 bases lay between the germline ends. CDR1 is MNHEY and CDR2 is SMNVEV in the germline V gene (reference sequence). The CDR3 length is 13 residues.

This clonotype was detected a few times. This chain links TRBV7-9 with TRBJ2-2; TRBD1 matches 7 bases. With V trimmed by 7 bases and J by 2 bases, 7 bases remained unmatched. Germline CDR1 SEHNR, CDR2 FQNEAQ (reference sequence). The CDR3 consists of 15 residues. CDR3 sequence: CASILTGTNTGELFF. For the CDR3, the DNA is TGTGCCAGCATCTTGACAGGGACAAACACCGGGGAGCTGTTTTTT.

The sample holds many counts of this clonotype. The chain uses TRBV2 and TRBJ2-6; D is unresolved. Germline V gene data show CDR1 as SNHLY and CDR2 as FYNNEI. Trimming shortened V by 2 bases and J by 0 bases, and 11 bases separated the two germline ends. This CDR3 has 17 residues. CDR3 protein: CASSENYMYSGANVLTF. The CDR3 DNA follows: TGTGCCAGCAGTGAAAATTACATGTACTCTGGGGCCAACGTCCTGACTTTC.

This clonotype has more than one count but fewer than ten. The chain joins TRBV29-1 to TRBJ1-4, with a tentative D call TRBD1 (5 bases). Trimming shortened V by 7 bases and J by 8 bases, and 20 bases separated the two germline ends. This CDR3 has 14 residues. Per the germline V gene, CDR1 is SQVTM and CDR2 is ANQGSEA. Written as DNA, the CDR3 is TGCAGCGCCTCTTACTTGGAAGGGGAGGAAAAACTGTTTTTT. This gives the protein CSASYLEGEEKLFF.

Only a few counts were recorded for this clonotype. The CDR3 sequence: CASSRQVPGNQPQHF. CDR3 nucleotide sequence: TGTGCCAGTAGTCGACAGGTACCAGGCAATCAGCCCCAGCATTTT. The J gene is TRBJ1-5, the V gene TRBV19; the D gene is possibly TRBD1 (6 bases). The CDR3 covers 15 residues. CDR1 and CDR2 from the germline V gene are LNHDA and SQIVND (reference sequence). V lost 5 bases and J 2 bases, leaving 13 bases between the germline ends.

The CDR3 nucleotides are TGTGCCAGCAGGGGGGACAGAACTGGCACTGAAGCTTTCTTT. Its protein is CASRGDRTGTEAFF. The V and J genes are TRBV7-9 and TRBJ1-1; TRBD1 aligns across 7 bases. The CDR3 is 14 residues long. Germline V lookup: CDR1 SEHNR, CDR2 FQNEAQ (reference sequence). The V segment lost 6 bases and the J segment 4 bases; nucleotides outside the gene matches: 8.

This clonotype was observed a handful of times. DNA of the CDR3: TGTGCCATCAGTGAGTCGGCGACGCTCAATCAGCCCCAGCATTTT. Its translation is CAISESATLNQPQHF. V is TRBV10-3 and J is TRBJ1-5; D is ambiguous. Germline-derived CDR1 and CDR2 are ENHRY and SYGVKD. V lost 0 bases to trimming and J lost 3 bases, with 9 bases between them. This CDR3 has 15 amino acids.

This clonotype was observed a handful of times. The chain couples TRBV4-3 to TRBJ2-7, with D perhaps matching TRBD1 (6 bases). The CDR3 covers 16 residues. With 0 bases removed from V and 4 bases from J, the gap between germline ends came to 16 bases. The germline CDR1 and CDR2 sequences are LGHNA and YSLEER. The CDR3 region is CASSQDQTGPGYEQYF. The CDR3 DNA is TGCGCCAGCAGCCAAGATCAAACAGGGCCCGGATACGAGCAGTACTTC.

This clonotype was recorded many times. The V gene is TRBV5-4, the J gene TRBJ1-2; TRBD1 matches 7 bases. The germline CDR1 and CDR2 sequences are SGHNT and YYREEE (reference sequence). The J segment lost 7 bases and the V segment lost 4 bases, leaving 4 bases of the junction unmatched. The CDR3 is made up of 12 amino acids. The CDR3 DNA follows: TGTGCCAGCAGCGGGGACAGCCCTGGCTACACCTTC. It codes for CASSGDSPGYTF.

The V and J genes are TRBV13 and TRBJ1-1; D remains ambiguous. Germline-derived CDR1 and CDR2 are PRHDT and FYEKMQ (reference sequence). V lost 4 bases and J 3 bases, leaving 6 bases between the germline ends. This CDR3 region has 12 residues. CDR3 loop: CASSSHDTEAFF. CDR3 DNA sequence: TGTGCCAGCAGCTCCCATGACACTGAAGCTTTCTTT. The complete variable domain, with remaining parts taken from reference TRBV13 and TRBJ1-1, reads AAGVIQSPRHLIKEKRETATLKCYPIPRHDTVYWYQQGPGQDPQFLISFYEKMQSDKGSIPDRFSAQQFSDYHSELNMSSLELGDSALYFCASSSHDTEAFFGQGTRLTVV.

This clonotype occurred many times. For the CDR3, the DNA is TGCGCCAGCAGCCAAATTCCCAACACTGAAGCTTTCTTT. This gives the protein CASSQIPNTEAFF. This rearrangement joins TRBV4-3 to TRBJ1-1; D is undetermined. From germline, CDR1 is LGHNA and CDR2 YSLEER. V was trimmed by 2 bases and J by 2 bases, leaving 6 bases between them. This CDR3 is built from 13 residues.

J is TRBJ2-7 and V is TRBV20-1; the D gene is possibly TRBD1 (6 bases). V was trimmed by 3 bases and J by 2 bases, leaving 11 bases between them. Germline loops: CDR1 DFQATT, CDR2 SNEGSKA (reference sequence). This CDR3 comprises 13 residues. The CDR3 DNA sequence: TGCAGTGCTAGTGGGACACACACCTACGAGCAGTACTTC. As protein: CSASGTHTYEQYF.

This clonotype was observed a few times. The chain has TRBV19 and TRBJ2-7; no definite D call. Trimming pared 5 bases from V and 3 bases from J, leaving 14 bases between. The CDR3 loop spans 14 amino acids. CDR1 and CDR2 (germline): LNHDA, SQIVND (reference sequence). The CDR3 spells CASSLGPYGYEQYF. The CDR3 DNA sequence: TGTGCCAGTAGTTTGGGCCCCTATGGCTACGAGCAGTACTTC.

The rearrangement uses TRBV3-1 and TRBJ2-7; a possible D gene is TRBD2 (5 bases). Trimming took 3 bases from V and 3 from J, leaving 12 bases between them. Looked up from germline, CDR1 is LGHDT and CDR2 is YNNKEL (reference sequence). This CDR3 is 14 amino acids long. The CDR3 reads CASSQRELGYEQYF. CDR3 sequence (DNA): TGTGCCAGCAGCCAGAGGGAGCTGGGCTACGAGCAGTACTTC.

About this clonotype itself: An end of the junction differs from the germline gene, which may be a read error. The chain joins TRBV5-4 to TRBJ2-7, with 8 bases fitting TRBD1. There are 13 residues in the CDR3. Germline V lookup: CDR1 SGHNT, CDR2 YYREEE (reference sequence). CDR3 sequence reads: CASSFRGRDEQHF. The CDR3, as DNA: TGTGCCAGCAGCTTCAGGGGGCGGGACGAGCAGCACTTC.

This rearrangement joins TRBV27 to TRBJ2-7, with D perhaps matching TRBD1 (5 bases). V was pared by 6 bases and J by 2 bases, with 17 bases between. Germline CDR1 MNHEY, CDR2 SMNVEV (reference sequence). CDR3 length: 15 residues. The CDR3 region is CASSPSGSQAYEQYF. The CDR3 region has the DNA TGTGCCAGCAGCCCCTCAGGGTCCCAGGCCTACGAGCAGTACTTC.

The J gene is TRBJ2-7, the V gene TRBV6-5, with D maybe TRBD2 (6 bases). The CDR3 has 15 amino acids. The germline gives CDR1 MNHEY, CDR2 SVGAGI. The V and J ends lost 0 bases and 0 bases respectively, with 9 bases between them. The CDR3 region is CASSYSSGPSYEQYF. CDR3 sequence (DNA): TGTGCCAGCAGTTACTCGAGCGGGCCCTCCTACGAGCAGTACTTC.

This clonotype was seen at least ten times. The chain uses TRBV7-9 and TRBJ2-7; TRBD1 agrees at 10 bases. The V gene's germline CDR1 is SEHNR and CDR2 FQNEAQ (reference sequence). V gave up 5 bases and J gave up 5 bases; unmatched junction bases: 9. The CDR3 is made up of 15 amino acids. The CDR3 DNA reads TGTGCCAGCAGCCAGCGACAGGGGGCATATGACGAGCAGTACTTC. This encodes CASSQRQGAYDEQYF.

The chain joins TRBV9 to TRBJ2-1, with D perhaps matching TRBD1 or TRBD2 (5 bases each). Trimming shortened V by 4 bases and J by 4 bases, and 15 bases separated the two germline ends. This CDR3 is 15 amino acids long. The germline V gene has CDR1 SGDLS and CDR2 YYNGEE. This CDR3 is CASSPSGTGYNEQFF. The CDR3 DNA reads TGTGCCAGCAGCCCCTCCGGGACGGGGTACAATGAGCAGTTCTTC.

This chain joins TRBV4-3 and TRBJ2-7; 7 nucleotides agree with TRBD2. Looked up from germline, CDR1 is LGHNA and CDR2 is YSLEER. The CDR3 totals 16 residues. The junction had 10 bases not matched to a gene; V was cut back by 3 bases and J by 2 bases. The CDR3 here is CASSQGLGRETYEQYF. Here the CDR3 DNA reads TGCGCCAGCAGCCAGGGGCTTGGGCGGGAGACCTACGAGCAGTACTTC.

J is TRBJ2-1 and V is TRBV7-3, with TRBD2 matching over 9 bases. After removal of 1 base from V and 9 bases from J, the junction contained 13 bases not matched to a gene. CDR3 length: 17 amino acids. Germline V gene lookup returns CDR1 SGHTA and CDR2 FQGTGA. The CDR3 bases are TGTGCCAGCAGCTTAAAAGTTATTGGCGGGAGGGCTGGTGAGCAGTTCTTC. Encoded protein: CASSLKVIGGRAGEQFF.

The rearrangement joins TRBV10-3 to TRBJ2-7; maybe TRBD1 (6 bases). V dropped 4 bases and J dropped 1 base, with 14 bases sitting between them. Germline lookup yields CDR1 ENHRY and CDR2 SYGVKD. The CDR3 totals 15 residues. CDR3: CAISGTRTESYEQYF. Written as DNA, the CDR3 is TGTGCCATCAGTGGGACTCGGACAGAGTCCTACGAGCAGTACTTC.

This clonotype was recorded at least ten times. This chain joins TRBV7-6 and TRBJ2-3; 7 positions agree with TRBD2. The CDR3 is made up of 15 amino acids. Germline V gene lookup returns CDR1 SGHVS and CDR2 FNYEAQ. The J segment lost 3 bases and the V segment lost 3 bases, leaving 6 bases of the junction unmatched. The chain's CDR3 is CASSFAGDITDTQYF. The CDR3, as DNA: TGTGCCAGCAGCTTCGCGGGAGATATTACAGATACGCAGTATTTT.

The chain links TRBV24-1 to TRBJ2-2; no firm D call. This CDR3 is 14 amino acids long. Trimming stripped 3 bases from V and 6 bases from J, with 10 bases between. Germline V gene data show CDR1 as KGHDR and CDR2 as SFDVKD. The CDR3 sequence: CATSDLDEAGELFF. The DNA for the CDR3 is TGTGCCACCAGTGATCTCGACGAGGCCGGGGAGCTGTTTTTT.

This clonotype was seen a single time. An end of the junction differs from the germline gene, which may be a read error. CDR3: CARSRRGTSEQFF. CDR3 coding DNA: TGCGCCCGCAGCCGGAGGGGGACATCCGAGCAGTTCTTC. V and J are TRBV4-3 and TRBJ2-1; either TRBD1 or TRBD2 may supply D (6 bases each). The CDR3 has 13 residues. Germline V gene data show CDR1 as LGHNA and CDR2 as YSLEER.

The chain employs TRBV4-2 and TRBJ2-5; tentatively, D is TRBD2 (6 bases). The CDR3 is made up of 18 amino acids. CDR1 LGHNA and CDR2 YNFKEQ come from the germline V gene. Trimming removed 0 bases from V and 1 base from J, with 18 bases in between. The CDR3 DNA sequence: TGTGCCAGCAGCCAAGAATGGGTGCCGGGAGACCTCCAAGAGACCCAGTACTTC. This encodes CASSQEWVPGDLQETQYF.

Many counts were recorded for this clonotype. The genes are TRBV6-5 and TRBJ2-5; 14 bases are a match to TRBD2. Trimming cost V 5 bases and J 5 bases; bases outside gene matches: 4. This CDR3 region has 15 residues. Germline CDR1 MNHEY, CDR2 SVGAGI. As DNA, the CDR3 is TGTGCCAGCAGTGTCGGGACTAGCGGGAGCGAGACCCAGTACTTC. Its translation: CASSVGTSGSETQYF.

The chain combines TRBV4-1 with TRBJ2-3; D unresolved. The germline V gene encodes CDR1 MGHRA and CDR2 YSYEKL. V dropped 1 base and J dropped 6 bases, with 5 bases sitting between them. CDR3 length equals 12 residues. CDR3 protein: CASSQARDTQYF. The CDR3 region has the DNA TGCGCCAGCAGCCAAGCTCGGGATACGCAGTATTTT.

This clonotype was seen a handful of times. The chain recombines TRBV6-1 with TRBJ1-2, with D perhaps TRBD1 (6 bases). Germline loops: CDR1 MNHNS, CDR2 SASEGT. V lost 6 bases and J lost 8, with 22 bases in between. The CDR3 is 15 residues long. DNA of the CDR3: TGTGCCAGCAGAAATAACTACAGGGTGGTCGACGGCTACACCTTC. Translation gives CASRNNYRVVDGYTF.